One and the same sample provided the 15 T cell receptor beta chains below, sequenced in a study of vaccination effects on CD4 cells after COVID-19. TCRdb keeps only in-frame clones here, not all; method: immunoSEQ multiplex PCR. The sample shows around 40,000 clones, 68% of them seen only once. Antigens for these TCRs are unknown. Isolation of CD4+ T cells took place after 10 days of culture. Sequences were derived from CD4+ T cells from PBMCs cultured without peptide, sampled before COVID-19 vaccination. The receptor set was obtained from a human donor who received a COVID-19 vaccine.

The chain combines TRBV18 with TRBJ1-3, with 9 bases matching TRBD1. Germline trimming cut 0 bases from V and 4 bases from J; bases unmatched to any gene: 13. The CDR3 runs to 19 residues. Per the germline V gene, CDR1 is KGHSH and CDR2 is LQKENI. The CDR3 DNA follows: TGTGCCAGCTCACCACCGGACGGTTACAGGGGGCATTGGGGAAACACCATATATTTT. Protein sequence: CASSPPDGYRGHWGNTIYF.

The chain carries TRBV5-1 and TRBJ1-4, with D maybe TRBD1 (6 bases). CDR1 SGHRS and CDR2 YFSETQ come from the germline V gene. This CDR3 is 14 amino acids long. Trimming shortened V by 4 bases and J by 3 bases, and 10 bases separated the two germline ends. CDR3: CASSPGAANEKLFF. For the CDR3, the DNA is TGCGCCAGCAGCCCAGGGGCGGCTAATGAAAAACTGTTTTTT.

This clone was found a few times. The chain carries TRBV11-2 and TRBJ2-2; D gene ambiguous. Germline loops: CDR1 SGHAT, CDR2 FQNNGV. CDR3 length: 12 amino acids. V was pared by 2 bases and J by 6 bases, with 4 bases between. CDR3 sequence reads: CASSLSPGELFF. CDR3 bases: TGTGCCAGCAGCTTATCTCCCGGGGAGCTGTTTTTT.

The chain employs TRBV19 and TRBJ2-7, with unresolved D. The CDR3 spans 12 residues. The V and J ends lost 2 bases and 7 bases respectively, with 9 bases between them. Germline-derived CDR1 and CDR2 are LNHDA and SQIVND (reference sequence). Here the CDR3 DNA reads TGTGCCAGTAGTATAAACGGACGGGAGCAGTACTTC. It codes for CASSINGREQYF.

V usage is TRBV19 and J usage is TRBJ2-1; D gene unclear. Trimming removed 6 bases at V and 7 bases at J, with 10 bases between. The CDR3 spans 12 residues. The germline V gene has CDR1 LNHDA and CDR2 SQIVND (reference sequence). The CDR3 DNA sequence: TGTGCCAGTAGCTTGGGTTTAAATGAGCAGTTCTTC. Translated: CASSLGLNEQFF.

The V and J genes are TRBV12-3 or TRBV12-4 and TRBJ2-1; 12 bases agree with TRBD1. The CDR3 contains 13 residues. With 8 bases clipped from V and 7 bases from J, the junction kept 3 bases outside the gene matches. CDR3 nucleotide sequence: TGTGCCAGCGGGGACAGGGGGCATAATGAGCAGTTCTTC. It specifies CASGDRGHNEQFF.

CDR3: CASSPQGTSYEQYF. The CDR3 region has the DNA TGTGCCAGCTCACCACAGGGGACCTCCTACGAGCAGTACTTC. This rearrangement joins TRBV18 to TRBJ2-7; the D gene could be TRBD1 or TRBD2 (5 bases each). Germline CDR1 is KGHSH and CDR2 is LQKENI. The CDR3 covers 14 residues. The ends were cut back, 1 base at V and 0 bases at J, with 7 bases in the middle.

The chain joins TRBV5-4 to TRBJ2-7; the D is unclear. The germline gives CDR1 SGHNT, CDR2 YYREEE (reference sequence). V was clipped by 1 base and J by 0 bases, with 8 bases between them. The CDR3 sequence is 14 residues long. In DNA, the CDR3 is TGTGCCAGCAGCTTGTCTCAGAGCTCCTACGAGCAGTACTTC. This encodes CASSLSQSSYEQYF.

This chain uses TRBV9 with TRBJ1-1, with a weak D call TRBD1 (5 bases). V was cut by 4 bases and J by 1 base, with 11 bases left in between. The length of the CDR3 is 14 residues. CDR1 SGDLS and CDR2 YYNGEE come from the germline V gene. The CDR3 reads CASSPGTTNTEAFF. CDR3 coding DNA: TGTGCCAGCAGCCCGGGGACTACGAACACTGAAGCTTTCTTT.

This chain connects TRBV5-1 to TRBJ2-2; D gene uncertain. The V end lost 3 bases, the J end lost 2 bases, and 11 bases lay between the germline ends. The CDR3 totals 15 residues. Germline CDR1 reads SGHRS; CDR2 reads YFSETQ. DNA of the CDR3: TGCGCCAGCAGCTCTGGGATTCTCAACACCGGGGAGCTGTTTTTT. It is translated as CASSSGILNTGELFF.

The rearrangement joins TRBV5-4 to TRBJ2-7; TRBD2 agrees at 7 bases. Germline V gene data show CDR1 as SGHNT and CDR2 as YYREEE (reference sequence). The CDR3 is made up of 15 amino acids. The V gene end was trimmed by 4 bases and the J gene end by 0 bases; junction bases not matched to a gene: 7. CDR3 loop: CASSPFGRGSYEQYF. CDR3 nucleotides: TGTGCCAGCAGCCCCTTTGGGAGGGGCTCCTACGAGCAGTACTTC.

The gene calls are TRBV5-1 and TRBJ2-6, with unresolved D. Trimming stripped 3 bases from V and 0 bases from J, with 13 bases between. Looked up from germline, CDR1 is SGHRS and CDR2 is YFSETQ. The CDR3 extends over 17 amino acids. The CDR3 reads CASSSAAYSSGANVLTF. CDR3 nucleotide sequence: TGCGCCAGCAGCTCTGCAGCTTACAGCTCTGGGGCCAACGTCCTGACTTTC.

The rearrangement links TRBV3-1 (or the pseudogene TRBV3-2) to TRBJ2-3; perhaps TRBD2 as D (6 bases). Germline CDR1 and CDR2: LGHDT and YNNKEL (reference sequence). V was pared by 4 bases and J by 0 bases, with 11 bases between. The CDR3 is 15 residues long. As DNA, the CDR3 is TGTGCCAGCAGCCCATTAGCGGCTAGCACAGATACGCAGTATTTT. This translates into CASSPLAASTDTQYF.

The CDR3 DNA reads TGTGCCAGCACCTCAAATAATGGAGGGAGAGAGACCCAGTACTTC. Its translation is CASTSNNGGRETQYF. This sequence joins TRBV2 and TRBJ2-5, with a possible D match to TRBD2 (6 bases). This CDR3 region has 15 residues. CDR1 is SNHLY, CDR2 FYNNEI, per germline. The ends were cut back, 7 bases at V and 4 bases at J, with 19 bases in the middle.

The CDR3 DNA reads as TGTGCCAGCAGTTTTGCAGAGAGGGCGAACACTGAAGCTTTCTTT. This gives the protein CASSFAERANTEAFF. This sequence joins TRBV27 and TRBJ1-1; D remains unclear. Trimming took off 3 bases at V and 1 base at J, with 12 bases between the two ends. The CDR3 has 15 residues. Germline CDR1 and CDR2: MNHEY and SMNVEV (reference sequence).